A selection of T cell receptor beta chains follows, all from one sample in a study of cytomegalovirus exposure and HLA in healthy donors. Assay used: immunoSEQ multiplex PCR; TCRdb lists only in-frame clones, some missing. The sample contains 130,000 or so clones, approximately 81% of which appear only once. Sample: PBMCs. Receptors originate from a woman in her 40s in good health and CMV-seronegative. The CDR3 runs from the conserved cysteine through the conserved F or W. The D gene is left open where the match is weak. For some rows the clone size is stated as once, few or many, or as a class when expanded; others skip it.

size | J | V | D | length | CDR3 | DNA
. | TRBJ1-1 | TRBV5-1 | . | 14 | CASSLAQGRTEAFF | TGCGCCAGCAGCTTGGCGCAGGGCCGCACTGAAGCTTTCTTT
. | TRBJ2-2 | TRBV11-3 | TRBD2 | 16 | CASRSSSGGASGELFF | TGTGCCAGCAGATCCTCTAGCGGGGGGGCATCCGGGGAGCTGTTTTTT
. | TRBJ2-5 | TRBV29-1 | . | 14 | CSAGPTEAPGEQYF | TGCAGCGCCGGACCGACAGAGGCTCCGGGAGAGCAGTACTTC
many | TRBJ2-3 | TRBV5-6 | TRBD1 | 15 | CASSRRQGTTDTQYF | TGTGCCAGCAGCCGAAGACAGGGGACCACAGATACGCAGTATTTT
few | TRBJ2-1 | TRBV5-1 | . | 16 | CASSLNVAVANNEQFF | TGCGCCAGCAGCCTTAACGTAGCAGTCGCAAACAATGAGCAGTTCTTC
. | TRBJ1-1 | TRBV11-2 | TRBD1 | 19 | CASSLGSGETGYENTEAFF | TGTGCCAGCAGCTTAGGATCGGGGGAGACAGGGTACGAAAACACTGAAGCTTTCTTT
. | TRBJ1-4 | TRBV19 | TRBD1 | 14 | CASSDRGTNEKLFF | TGTGCCAGTAGTGACAGGGGCACTAATGAAAAACTGTTTTTT
few | TRBJ1-1 | TRBV6-5 | TRBD1 | 12 | CASSNRGNEAFF | TGTGCCAGCAGTAACAGGGGGAATGAAGCTTTCTTT
. | TRBJ2-5 | TRBV4-2 | . | 17 | CASSQGSVAAYQETQYF | TGTGCCAGCAGCCAAGGATCTGTAGCGGCCTACCAAGAGACCCAGTACTTC
. | TRBJ2-5 | TRBV5-1 | . | 15 | CASSWGGQVQETQYF | TGCGCCAGCAGCTGGGGGGGGCAGGTTCAAGAGACCCAGTACTTC
. | TRBJ2-1 | TRBV5-6 | TRBD1 | 15 | CASSFLDRVYNEQFF | TGTGCCAGCAGCTTTTTGGACAGGGTTTACAATGAGCAGTTCTTC
. | TRBJ2-7 | TRBV2 | TRBD2 | 15 | CASSGRQAGGYEQYF | TGTGCCAGCAGCGGTCGGCAAGCGGGGGGTTACGAGCAGTACTTC
. | TRBJ2-1 | TRBV27 | TRBD2 | 17 | CASSFGVRTSGIDEQFF | TGTGCCAGCAGTTTTGGGGTCCGGACTAGCGGGATCGATGAGCAGTTCTTC
few | TRBJ1-5 | TRBV6-5 | . | 13 | CASSSIPEQPQHF | TGTGCCAGCAGTTCTATCCCTGAGCAGCCCCAGCATTTT
once | TRBJ1-2 | TRBV5-1 | . | 11 | CASSLGRSYTF | TGCGCCAGCAGCTTGGGGCGGAGCTACACCTTC
. | TRBJ2-7 | TRBV7-2 | TRBD1 | 15 | CASSPGQGFSYEQYF | TGTGCCAGCAGCCCTGGACAGGGGTTCTCCTACGAGCAGTACTTC
few | TRBJ2-5 | TRBV15 | TRBD1 | 16 | CATSRVEGARQETQYF | TGTGCCACCAGCAGAGTTGAGGGGGCCCGACAAGAGACCCAGTACTTC
few | TRBJ1-5 | TRBV10-2 | . | 14 | CASSGTVSNQPQHF | TGCGCCAGCAGTGGGACAGTATCGAATCAGCCCCAGCATTTT
. | TRBJ1-5 | TRBV6-1 | . | 18 | CASSEEAMTAYSNQPQHF | TGTGCCAGCAGTGAAGAGGCGATGACAGCCTATAGCAATCAGCCCCAGCATTTT
. | TRBJ1-1 | TRBV28 | TRBD1 | 12 | CASSYRQGKAFF | TGTGCCAGCAGTTATCGACAGGGTAAAGCTTTCTTT
. | TRBJ2-2 | TRBV7-6 | . | 13 | CASSRSSTGELFF | TGTGCCAGCAGCCGGTCCTCTACCGGGGAGCTGTTTTTT
. | TRBJ1-5 | TRBV29-1 | . | 17 | CSVEDRALSGWNQPQHF | TGCAGCGTTGAAGATCGAGCCCTATCGGGGTGGAATCAGCCCCAGCATTTT
. | TRBJ2-3 | TRBV4-1 | TRBD2 | 16 | CASSQATGLAGDTQYF | TGCGCCAGCAGCCAGGCTACGGGACTAGCGGGGGATACGCAGTATTTT
. | TRBJ1-1 | TRBV30 | . | 13 | CAWSVQGLAEAFF | TGTGCCTGGAGTGTACAGGGATTGGCTGAAGCTTTCTTT
. | TRBJ1-1 | TRBV2 | . | 12 | CDSSVKNTEAFF | TGTGACAGCAGTGTCAAGAACACTGAAGCTTTCTTT
. | TRBJ1-6 | TRBV6-1 | . | 14 | CASSRDKDNSPLHF | TGTGCCAGCAGCCGGGACAAAGATAATTCACCCCTCCACTTT
. | TRBJ2-2 | TRBV6-6 | . | 15 | CASRAPAGLAGELFF | TGTGCCAGCAGAGCTCCCGCAGGGCTCGCCGGGGAGCTGTTTTTT
. | TRBJ2-1 | TRBV4-1 | TRBD1 | 15 | CASSQEGQGYNEQFF | TGCGCCAGCAGCCAAGAGGGACAGGGCTACAATGAGCAGTTCTTC
. | TRBJ1-4 | TRBV2 | . | 17 | CASSEGYRESTNEKLFF | TGTGCCAGCAGTGAAGGATACAGGGAGTCAACTAATGAAAAACTGTTTTTT
. | TRBJ1-4 | TRBV7-9 | TRBD1 | 15 | CASSPGDRVEEKLFF | TGTGCCAGCAGCCCCGGGGACAGGGTCGAGGAAAAACTGTTTTTT
. | TRBJ1-2 | TRBV7-9 | TRBD1 | 17 | CSSSLVVVTGGLDGYTF | TGTTCCAGCAGCTTAGTAGTGGTTACAGGGGGTTTGGATGGCTACACCTTC
few | TRBJ2-7 | TRBV29-1 | . | 11 | CSGYRSGEQYF | TGCAGCGGATACCGCAGCGGCGAGCAGTACTTC
. | TRBJ2-1 | TRBV9 | TRBD2 | 15 | CASSARLAVYNEQFF | TGTGCCAGCAGCGCCCGACTAGCAGTCTACAATGAGCAGTTCTTC
. | TRBJ2-5 | TRBV7-8 | TRBD1 | 15 | CASSDRYRGEETQYF | TGTGCCAGCAGCGATCGATACAGGGGCGAAGAGACCCAGTACTTC
. | TRBJ1-4 | TRBV6-5 | TRBD1 | 15 | CASRSRGRANEKLFF | TGTGCCAGCAGGAGCAGGGGGCGAGCTAATGAAAAACTGTTTTTT
. | TRBJ1-1 | TRBV27 | . | 16 | CASSLVSPRGNTEAFF | TGTGCCAGCAGTTTAGTCTCCCCCAGGGGGAACACTGAAGCTTTCTTT
. | TRBJ2-7 | TRBV1 | . | 12 | CTSSQDSYEQYF | TGCACCAGCAGCCAGGACAGTTACGAGCAGTACTTC
. | TRBJ2-1 | TRBV7-9 | TRBD2 | 15 | CATGRASGSYNEQFF | TGTGCCACCGGTAGGGCTAGCGGTTCCTACAATGAGCAGTTCTTC
once | TRBJ2-7 | TRBV5-1 | . | 12 | CASRSESYEQYF | TGCGCCAGCAGGAGTGAATCCTACGAGCAGTACTTC
. | TRBJ1-1 | TRBV11-3 | TRBD1 | 20 | CASSSPTKRETGEDDTEAFF | TGTGCCAGCAGCTCACCTACGAAGCGTGAGACAGGGGAGGACGACACTGAAGCTTTCTTT
. | TRBJ1-6 | TRBV13 | . | 16 | CASSLRGRGNNSPLHF | TGTGCCAGCAGCTTAAGAGGGAGAGGGAATAATTCACCCCTCCACTTT
once | TRBJ2-7 | TRBV28 | TRBD2 | 18 | CASSSIPGLAGTPYEQYF | TGTGCCAGCAGTTCGATACCGGGACTAGCGGGAACACCCTACGAGCAGTACTTC
once | TRBJ2-7 | TRBV27 | TRBD1 | 14 | CASSGTGGIYEQYF | TGTGCCAGCAGCGGTACAGGGGGCATTTACGAGCAGTACTTC
. | TRBJ2-7 | TRBV19 | . | 17 | CASSILGTRRGSYEQYF | TGTGCCAGTAGTATTCTCGGCACTAGGAGAGGGTCCTACGAGCAGTACTTC
. | TRBJ2-3 | TRBV9 | . | 13 | CASSAQGGDTQYF | TGTGCCAGCAGCGCACAGGGAGGGGATACGCAGTATTTT